This T cell receptor beta chain comes out of a study of post-analysis software for immune sequencing data. General study findings and limits: A handful of TRBV segments appeared more often in patients than in controls, and TRBV5-6, TRBV5-1 and TRBV20-1 were among these. Significantly decreased normalized Chao1 diversity was recorded for multiple sclerosis patients relative to controls.

Each TCR beta cDNA library carried unique molecular identifiers. TCRdb fed the PCR reads into MiXCR, producing one record per CDR3 protein. This sample carries 820,000 or so distinct CDR3 sequences, about 53% of them seen once, and the ten largest clones take about 4.8%. The CDR3 runs 16 residues. CDR1 is DFQATT and CDR2 is SNEGSKA in the germline V gene (reference sequence). Trimming took 2 bases from V and 4 from J; bases not matched to a gene: 9. A remark on this clonotype: Its antigen is unknown.

The material sequenced was blood. The source of this sequence is a girl between 10 and 17 years old with multiple sclerosis. The chain uses TRBV20-1 and TRBJ2-1, with 9 bases fitting TRBD2. The CDR3 reads CSARTLTGLAYNEQFF. DNA of the CDR3: TGCAGTGCTAGAACGTTAACGGGACTAGCTTACAATGAGCAGTTCTTC.